This passage covers 16 T cell receptor beta chains from one sample sequenced in a study of naive and memory T cell subsets. TCR cDNA received a 3' ligated oligonucleotide that carried a UMI. Ligated cDNA underwent four rounds of PCR with nested alpha and beta constant region primers and SP2. TCRdb re-derived calls from the 5' RACE reads in MiXCR, one entry per CDR3 protein. The data contain about 48,000 distinct CDR3 sequences, around 5% of them singletons. The source is a female donor in good health.

This clonotype was seen ten or more times. The chain has TRBV28 and TRBJ2-2; maybe TRBD1 (6 bases). The V gene's germline CDR1 is MDHEN and CDR2 SYDVKM. The CDR3 contains 16 residues. V was cut by 5 bases and J by 0 bases, with 13 bases left in between. The CDR3 DNA reads TGTGCCAGCAGTATACCGGGACATACGAACACCGGGGAGCTGTTTTTT. The encoded protein is CASSIPGHTNTGELFF.

This clonotype was observed many times. This rearrangement joins TRBV6-5 to TRBJ2-3; 9 nucleotides align to TRBD2. The V gene's germline CDR1 is MNHEY and CDR2 SVGAGI. This CDR3 has 16 amino acids. Germline trimming cut 8 bases from V and 6 bases from J; bases unmatched to any gene: 15. Here the CDR3 reads CASRPTSGYPADTQYF. The CDR3 coding sequence is TGTGCCAGCCGCCCGACTAGCGGATATCCCGCGGATACGCAGTATTTT.

This clonotype was counted ten times or more. The rearrangement links TRBV29-1 to TRBJ2-6; possible D gene TRBD2, 6 bases. The germline gives CDR1 SQVTM, CDR2 ANQGSEA. The CDR3 is 16 residues long. Trimming pared 4 bases from V and 0 bases from J, leaving 13 bases between. CDR3 nucleotide sequence: TGCAGCGTTGTGTGGTCGACTAGCTCTGGGGCCAACGTCCTGACTTTC. Protein sequence: CSVVWSTSSGANVLTF.

This clonotype was detected many times. V gene TRBV6-6 combines with J gene TRBJ2-7, with D tentatively TRBD1 or TRBD2 (6 bases each). Trimming removed 2 bases from V and 5 bases from J, with 22 bases in between. Germline V CDR1 and CDR2: MNHNY, SVGAGI (reference sequence). This CDR3 is 17 amino acids long. The chain's CDR3 is CASSYGGRGSLFDEQYF. The DNA of the CDR3 is TGTGCCAGCAGTTACGGGGGCCGGGGGTCCCTCTTCGACGAGCAGTACTTC.

The sample holds many counts of this clonotype. The rearrangement links TRBV20-1 to TRBJ1-3; D gene uncertain. This CDR3 comprises 11 residues. The germline gives CDR1 DFQATT, CDR2 SNEGSKA (reference sequence). CDR3 nucleotides: TGCGCCCCGTTTTCCGGAAACACCATATATTTT. Protein: CAPFSGNTIYF.

Many counts were recorded for this clonotype. The chain recombines TRBV6-5 with TRBJ1-2, with TRBD1 as a possible D gene (6 bases). The CDR3 covers 12 residues. The germline gives CDR1 MNHEY, CDR2 SVGAGI. The V end was cut by 6 bases, the J end by 4 bases, with 9 bases between. This CDR3 is CASRQGGYGYTF. The CDR3 nucleotides read TGTGCCAGCAGACAGGGTGGCTATGGCTACACCTTC.

This clonotype was detected ten times or more. The chain employs TRBV5-1 and TRBJ2-2; 13 bases are a match to TRBD2. V lost 3 bases to trimming and J lost 1 base; unmatched junction nucleotides: 3. Germline CDR1 is SGHRS and CDR2 is YFSETQ. This CDR3 comprises 17 residues. The CDR3 DNA is TGCGCCAGCAGCTCACGACTAGCGGGAGGGAACACCGGGGAGCTGTTTTTT. Protein sequence: CASSSRLAGGNTGELFF.

As concerns this clonotype: It may be a read error: a sequence one base away is much more abundant. This chain uses TRBV27 with TRBJ2-5, with D tentatively TRBD1 (5 bases). The CDR3 sequence is 14 residues long. The V gene's germline CDR1 is MNHEY and CDR2 SMNVEV (reference sequence). The CDR3 sequence: CASSPRAGPRTEYF. The CDR3 DNA reads TGTGCCAGCAGTCCCCGGGCAGGGCCGAGGACCGAGTACTTC.

This clonotype was counted ten times or more. The rearrangement joins TRBV20-1 to TRBJ2-5; D is possibly TRBD1 or TRBD2 (6 bases each). Germline values: CDR1 DFQATT, CDR2 SNEGSKA (reference sequence). Trimming shortened V by 2 bases and J by 1 base, and 14 bases separated the two germline ends. The CDR3 has 15 residues. CDR3 DNA: TGCAGTGCTAGAAGGGGGGCAGGGTCCCAAGAGACCCAGTACTTC. Protein product: CSARRGAGSQETQYF.

This clonotype came up many times. The chain recombines TRBV20-1 with TRBJ2-1; the D gene is possibly TRBD1 (5 bases). CDR1 DFQATT and CDR2 SNEGSKA come from the germline V gene (reference sequence). The CDR3 has 14 residues. V gave up 5 bases and J gave up 0 bases, with 11 bases separating them. The CDR3 nucleotides read TGCAGTGCTGTGACAGTGAGCTCCTACAATGAGCAGTTCTTC. It specifies CSAVTVSSYNEQFF.

This clonotype was detected many times. The J gene is TRBJ2-2, the V gene TRBV29-1; possible D gene TRBD2, 6 bases. V was trimmed by 5 bases and J by 6 bases, leaving 16 bases between them. The germline CDR1 and CDR2 sequences are SQVTM and ANQGSEA. CDR3 length equals 14 residues. The CDR3 DNA is TGCAGCGTTTCCGGACTATTAAGTTCCGGGGAGCTGTTTTTT. It translates to CSVSGLLSSGELFF.

At least ten counts were recorded for this clonotype. This rearrangement joins TRBV9 to TRBJ1-2; D might be TRBD1 (6 bases). Germline V gene lookup returns CDR1 SGDLS and CDR2 YYNGEE. This CDR3 region has 13 residues. Between the trimmed V and J ends, which lost 7 bases and 2 bases, there was a span of 12 bases. CDR3 sequence (DNA): TGTGCCAGCGGGAAGCAGGGGAACTATGGCTACACCTTC. Translated, it gives CASGKQGNYGYTF.

This clonotype is medium-sized. The V call is TRBV15, the J call TRBJ2-5, with 16 bases lining up with TRBD2. The ends lost 4 bases at V and 4 bases at J; junction bases unmatched: 6. This CDR3 has 17 residues. Germline V gives CDR1 LNHNV, CDR2 YYDKDF (reference sequence). Here the CDR3 DNA reads TGTGCCACCAGCACGGGACTAGCGGGAGGGCGGGGAGAGACCCAGTACTTC. Translated, it gives CATSTGLAGGRGETQYF.

This clonotype was observed at least ten times. The V gene is TRBV20-1, the J gene TRBJ1-4, with TRBD1 as a possible D gene (6 bases). CDR3 length equals 15 residues. The V gene's germline CDR1 is DFQATT and CDR2 SNEGSKA (reference sequence). V was pared by 4 bases and J by 8 bases, with 20 bases between. As DNA, the CDR3 is TGCAGTGCTAAACGAGGAGAGGGCGGGGGCGAAAAACTGTTTTTT. Translation gives CSAKRGEGGGEKLFF.

This clonotype appeared many times. The rearrangement uses TRBV6-1 and TRBJ2-2; the D is unclear. The CDR3 consists of 15 residues. Germline values: CDR1 MNHNS, CDR2 SASEGT. Between the trimmed V and J ends, which lost 3 bases and 0 bases, there was a span of 8 bases. Here the CDR3 reads CASSDFVTNTGELFF. The CDR3 DNA reads TGTGCCAGCAGTGATTTCGTAACGAACACCGGGGAGCTGTTTTTT.

This clonotype was seen at least ten times. The chain links TRBV5-1 to TRBJ2-1; perhaps D is TRBD1 or TRBD2 (5 bases each). Between the trimmed V and J ends, which lost 0 bases and 5 bases, there was a span of 9 bases. Germline CDR1 and CDR2: SGHRS and YFSETQ. The CDR3 sequence is 14 residues long. CDR3: CASSLGGADNEQFF. For the CDR3, the DNA is TGCGCCAGCAGCTTGGGAGGGGCCGACAATGAGCAGTTCTTC. The full variable domain, in which reference TRBV5-1 and TRBJ2-1 provide the parts outside the CDR3, is KAGVTQTPRYLIKTRGQQVTLSCSPISGHRSVSWYQQTPGQGLQFLFEYFSETQRNKGNFPGRFSGRQFSNSRSEMNVSTLELGDSALYLCASSLGGADNEQFFGPGTRLTVL.